The T cell receptor (beta chain) described here comes from a study of T-cell memory formation after mild COVID-19. The J segment lost 5 bases and the V segment lost 3 bases, leaving 3 bases of the junction unmatched. This CDR3 is built from 14 residues. Via MiXCR, TCRdb re-called the 5' RACE reads, giving one row per CDR3 protein. The table shows 85,000 to 130,000 distinct CDR3 sequences, with about an eighth occurring only once. V is TRBV12-3 or TRBV12-4 and J is TRBJ1-2, with 10 bases that match TRBD1. The TCR sequence derives from an adult woman who had mild COVID-19 (a few samples of this study predate the infection). Cell type and time point are not known. The sample comprised PBMCs or a T cell subset sorted from them (not recorded which). This chain's CDR3 is CASSLGGQGYGYTF. CDR3 bases: TGTGCCAGCAGTTTGGGGGGACAGGGGTATGGCTACACCTTC.